The clone carrying this T cell receptor (beta chain) was seen more than once but under ten times. This entry belongs to a study of sequential checkpoint blockade in melanoma. Germline CDR1 and CDR2: SGHNT and YENEEA. This CDR3 region has 14 residues. V was trimmed by 5 bases and J by 7 bases, leaving 15 bases between them. Treatment reported: randomized to nivolumab then ipilimumab (arm A) or the reverse (arm B). Generated by immunoSEQ multiplex PCR, the TCRdb table keeps only in-frame clones and is missing some. The repertoire has about 37,000 clones, about 30% of them found once; the top ten carry 1.5% to 2%.

The chain uses TRBV11-3 and TRBJ2-1, with unresolved D. The sequences come from tumor tissue (inferred from file names), collected from a patient given nivolumab and ipilimumab in sequence. This TCR derives from a human donor with melanoma. The CDR3 reads CASSPPGPGNEQFF. CDR3 nucleotide sequence: TGTGCCAGCAGCCCCCCTGGGCCTGGGAATGAGCAGTTCTTC.